Following are 2 T cell receptor beta chains from one sample sequenced in a study of blood T cell repertoires in COVID-19. The table came from immunoSEQ multiplex PCR; TCRdb's copy has only in-frame clones and leaves some out. In the table there are fewer than 130,000 clones, under 75% of which are singletons. The material sequenced was peripheral blood. These receptors came from a woman aged 55-69 years with acute or convalescent COVID-19.

The chain combines TRBV6-5 with TRBJ1-2; 9 nucleotides align to TRBD1. This CDR3 is 14 amino acids long. CDR1 is MNHEY, CDR2 SVGAGI, per germline. V dropped 6 bases and J dropped 7; count of bases not matched to a gene: 9. CDR3 loop: CASRDRGYEGGYTF. For the CDR3, the DNA is TGTGCCAGCAGAGACAGGGGGTATGAGGGTGGCTACACCTTC.

The chain is built from TRBV2 and TRBJ1-2, with a tentative D call TRBD1 (5 bases). Per germline, CDR1 SNHLY and CDR2 FYNNEI. This CDR3 is 13 amino acids long. Trimming pared 9 bases from V and 2 bases from J, leaving 13 bases between. CDR3 coding DNA: TGTGCCAGTAGATTCGACAGAAACTATGGCTACACCTTC. Protein product: CASRFDRNYGYTF.